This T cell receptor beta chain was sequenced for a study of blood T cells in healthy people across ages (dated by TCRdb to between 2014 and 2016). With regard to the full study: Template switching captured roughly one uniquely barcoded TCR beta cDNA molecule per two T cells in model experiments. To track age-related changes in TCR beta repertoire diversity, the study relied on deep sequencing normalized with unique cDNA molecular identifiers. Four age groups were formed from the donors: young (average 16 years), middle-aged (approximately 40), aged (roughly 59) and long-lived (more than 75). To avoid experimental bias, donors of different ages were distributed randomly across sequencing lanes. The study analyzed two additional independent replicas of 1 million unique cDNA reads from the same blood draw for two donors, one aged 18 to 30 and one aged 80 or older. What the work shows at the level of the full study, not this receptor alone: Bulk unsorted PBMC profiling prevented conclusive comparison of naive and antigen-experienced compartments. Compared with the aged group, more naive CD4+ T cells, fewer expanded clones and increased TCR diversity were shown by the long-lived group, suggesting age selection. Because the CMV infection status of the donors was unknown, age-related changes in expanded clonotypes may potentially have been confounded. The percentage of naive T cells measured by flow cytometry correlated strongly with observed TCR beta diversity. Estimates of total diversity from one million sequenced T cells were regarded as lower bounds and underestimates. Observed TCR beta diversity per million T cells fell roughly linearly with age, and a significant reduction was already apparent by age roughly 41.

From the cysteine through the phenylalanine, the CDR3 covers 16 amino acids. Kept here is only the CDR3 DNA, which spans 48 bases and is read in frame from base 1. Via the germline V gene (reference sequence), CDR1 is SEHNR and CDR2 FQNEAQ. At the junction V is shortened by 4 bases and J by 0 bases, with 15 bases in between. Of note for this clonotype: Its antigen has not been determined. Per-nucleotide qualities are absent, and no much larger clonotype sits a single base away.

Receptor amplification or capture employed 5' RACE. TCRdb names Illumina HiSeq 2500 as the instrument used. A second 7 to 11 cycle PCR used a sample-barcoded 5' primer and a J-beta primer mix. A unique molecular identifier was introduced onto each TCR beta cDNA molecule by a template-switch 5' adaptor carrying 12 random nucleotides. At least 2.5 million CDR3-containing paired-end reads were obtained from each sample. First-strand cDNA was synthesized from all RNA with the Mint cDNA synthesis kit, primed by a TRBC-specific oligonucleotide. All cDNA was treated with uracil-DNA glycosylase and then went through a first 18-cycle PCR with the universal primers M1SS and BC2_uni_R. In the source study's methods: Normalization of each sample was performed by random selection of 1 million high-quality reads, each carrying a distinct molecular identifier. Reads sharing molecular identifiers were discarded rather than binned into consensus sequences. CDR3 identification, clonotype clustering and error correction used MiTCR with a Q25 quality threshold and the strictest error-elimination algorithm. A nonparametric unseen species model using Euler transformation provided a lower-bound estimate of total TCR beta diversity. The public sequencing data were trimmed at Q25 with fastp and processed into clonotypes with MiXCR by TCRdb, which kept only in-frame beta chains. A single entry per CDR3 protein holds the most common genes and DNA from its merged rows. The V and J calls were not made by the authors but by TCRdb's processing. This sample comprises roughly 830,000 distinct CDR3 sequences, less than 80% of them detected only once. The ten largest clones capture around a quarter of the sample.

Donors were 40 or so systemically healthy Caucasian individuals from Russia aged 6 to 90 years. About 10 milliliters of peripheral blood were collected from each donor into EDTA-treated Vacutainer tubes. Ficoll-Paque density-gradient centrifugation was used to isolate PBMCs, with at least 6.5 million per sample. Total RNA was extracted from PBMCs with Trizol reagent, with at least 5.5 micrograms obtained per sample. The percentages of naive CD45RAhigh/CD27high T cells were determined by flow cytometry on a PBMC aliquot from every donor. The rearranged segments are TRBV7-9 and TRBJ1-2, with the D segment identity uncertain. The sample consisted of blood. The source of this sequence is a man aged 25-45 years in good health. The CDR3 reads CASSWRSGRPNYGYTF. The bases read TGTGCCAGCAGCTGGAGATCCGGAAGGCCTAACTATGGCTACACCTTC.